The 27 T cell receptor beta chains in this list originate from one sample, sequenced in a study of T cells after yellow fever vaccination. In TCRdb, the 5' RACE reads were re-called with MiXCR into one record per CDR3 protein. Here the sample spans 68,000 or so distinct CDR3 sequences, approximately 7.4% being singletons. The sequences come from CD8+ T cells sorted from PBMCs, collected 15 days after the yellow fever booster vaccination. The receptors here all came from a man younger than 45 who received the YFV17D yellow fever vaccine.

This clonotype was observed at least ten times. The V call is TRBV5-1, the J call TRBJ2-5; no firm D call. Germline V gene sequence: CDR1 SGHRS, CDR2 YFSETQ. CDR3 length: 13 amino acids. Trimming shortened V by 4 bases and J by 7 bases, and 14 bases separated the two germline ends. This CDR3 is CASSAPPVRTQYF. The CDR3 DNA sequence: TGCGCCAGCAGCGCCCCCCCGGTGAGGACCCAGTACTTC.

This clonotype was seen repeatedly, ten times or more. This chain connects TRBV27 to TRBJ2-1; no definite D call. The V gene's germline CDR1 is MNHEY and CDR2 SMNVEV (reference sequence). The CDR3 loop spans 15 amino acids. V lost 9 bases to trimming and J lost 2 bases, with 17 bases between them. CDR3 DNA: TGTGCCAGGAATCCTCGCCTACGGGCCTACAATGAGCAGTTCTTC. This encodes CARNPRLRAYNEQFF.

There are many counts of this clonotype. The J gene is TRBJ2-1, the V gene TRBV5-1; the match to TRBD2 covers 13 bases. This CDR3 is 15 amino acids long. The V gene's germline CDR1 is SGHRS and CDR2 YFSETQ. Trimming at V came to 0 bases and at J to 6 bases, leaving 0 bases not matched to a gene. DNA for the CDR3: TGCGCCAGCAGCTTGGGGACTAGCGGGAGCAATGAGCAGTTCTTC. Its protein is CASSLGTSGSNEQFF.

At least ten counts were recorded for this clonotype. This chain uses TRBV20-1 with TRBJ2-5; D is possibly TRBD1 (6 bases). CDR1 is DFQATT, CDR2 SNEGSKA, per germline (reference sequence). Between the trimmed V and J ends, which lost 6 bases and 2 bases, there was a span of 16 bases. There are 14 residues in the CDR3. CDR3 nucleotide sequence: TGCAGTGCCGCCGGACAGCTAGGTCAAGAGACCCAGTACTTC. Encoded protein: CSAAGQLGQETQYF.

This clonotype was counted at least ten times. In nucleotides, the CDR3 is TGTGCCAGCAGTGACGGGGGCGCCAGGGGCTACACCTTC. This sequence encodes CASSDGGARGYTF. The chain recombines TRBV12-3 or TRBV12-4 with TRBJ1-2; the D gene is possibly TRBD1 (6 bases). The CDR3 has 13 amino acids. V lost 5 bases to trimming and J lost 8 bases, with 15 bases between them.

This clonotype was seen ten or more times. V gene TRBV12-3 or TRBV12-4 combines with J gene TRBJ2-3, with 7 bases aligning to TRBD1. V gave up 5 bases and J gave up 1 base; unmatched junction bases: 6. The CDR3 consists of 15 residues. The CDR3 loop reads CASSPTGDRTDTQYF. The CDR3 DNA reads TGTGCCAGCAGTCCCACAGGGGATCGCACAGATACGCAGTATTTT.

This clonotype showed up many times. V and J are TRBV29-1 and TRBJ2-3; TRBD2 might be the D (6 bases). CDR3 length: 14 amino acids. Germline CDR1 reads SQVTM; CDR2 reads ANQGSEA. Between the trimmed V and J ends, which lost 8 bases and 3 bases, there was a span of 18 bases. Written as DNA, the CDR3 is TGCAGCTCGCTGGAGGGGTATGTGACAGATACGCAGTATTTT. It is translated as CSSLEGYVTDTQYF.

This clonotype has at least ten counts. J is TRBJ2-1 and V is TRBV12-3 or TRBV12-4, with 7 nucleotides matching TRBD2. The CDR3 extends over 15 amino acids. Losses at the gene ends were 2 bases for V and 4 bases for J; bases not matched to a gene: 5. The CDR3 nucleotides read TGTGCCAGCAGTTTAAGGGCGGGAGATTACAATGAGCAGTTCTTC. Its translation is CASSLRAGDYNEQFF.

This clonotype appeared many times. The chain is built from TRBV5-1 and TRBJ2-5; D is possibly TRBD2 (6 bases). Trimming stripped 2 bases from V and 5 bases from J, with 16 bases between. From germline, CDR1 is SGHRS and CDR2 YFSETQ. This CDR3 contains 15 residues. CDR3 residues: CASSFQDPSGETQYF. CDR3 nucleotides: TGCGCCAGCAGCTTTCAGGACCCGAGCGGGGAGACCCAGTACTTC.

On this clonotype itself: A read error is possible here, since a much larger clone lies one base away. The chain recombines TRBV5-1 with TRBJ2-1; D is ambiguous. Trimming stripped 4 bases from V and 7 bases from J, with 18 bases between. Germline loops: CDR1 SGHRS, CDR2 YFSETQ. The CDR3 contains 15 residues. The CDR3 here is CASSLPLVIANEQFF. The CDR3, as DNA: TGCGCCAGCAGCCTTCCCCTGGTGATAGCAAATGAGCAGTTCTTC.

A note on this clonotype: This clone may be a read error of a much larger clone one base away. V is TRBV20-1 and J is TRBJ2-5; D is unclear. This CDR3 comprises 8 residues. Trimming left V 3 bases short and J 12 bases short, with 5 bases between. Germline V gene sequence: CDR1 DFQATT, CDR2 SNEGSKA (reference sequence). The CDR3 DNA reads TGCAGTGCTAGTGACGAGTACTTC. Encoded protein: CSASDEYF.

Many counts were recorded for this clonotype. This rearrangement joins TRBV12-3 or TRBV12-4 to TRBJ1-5; the D is unclear. The V end was cut by 4 bases, the J end by 2 bases, with 9 bases between. CDR3 length: 14 residues. CDR3 sequence (DNA): TGTGCCAGCAGTTCGAGCATGGGCAATCAGCCCCAGCATTTT. Encoded protein: CASSSSMGNQPQHF.

This clonotype was counted many times. The chain uses TRBV5-1 and TRBJ2-1; 10 bases line up with TRBD1. The CDR3 has 16 residues. Germline lookup yields CDR1 SGHRS and CDR2 YFSETQ. J was trimmed by 3 bases and V by 4 bases; bases with no gene match: 7. CDR3 coding DNA: TGCGCCAGCAGCCCCCAGGGACAGGGGCTCTACAATGAGCAGTTCTTC. Translated, it gives CASSPQGQGLYNEQFF.

This clonotype showed up many times. The chain has TRBV10-3 and TRBJ2-7; 12 bases align to TRBD2. Germline V gives CDR1 ENHRY, CDR2 SYGVKD. V lost 6 bases to trimming and J lost 3 bases; unmatched junction nucleotides: 3. This CDR3 spans 14 amino acids. CDR3 sequence reads: CAISGTSGLYEQYF. As DNA, the CDR3 is TGTGCCATCAGCGGGACTAGCGGGCTCTACGAGCAGTACTTC.

This clonotype came up many times. The rearrangement uses TRBV28 and TRBJ2-3; possible D gene TRBD2, 5 bases. This CDR3 has 13 residues. Looked up from germline, CDR1 is MDHEN and CDR2 is SYDVKM. V lost 4 bases to trimming and J lost 3 bases, with 8 bases between them. The CDR3: CASSSRETDTQYF. CDR3 coding DNA: TGTGCCAGCAGTTCCCGGGAAACAGATACGCAGTATTTT.

Many counts were recorded for this clonotype. The V and J genes are TRBV20-1 and TRBJ2-3, with a weak D call TRBD2 (5 bases). Per germline, CDR1 DFQATT and CDR2 SNEGSKA (reference sequence). The CDR3 is made up of 16 amino acids. Trimming left V 0 bases short and J 3 bases short, with 16 bases between. The CDR3 DNA reads TGCAGTGCTAGAGATCTCGAGCGGTGGGCTACAGATACGCAGTATTTT. It is translated as CSARDLERWATDTQYF.

This clonotype was counted a few times. The genes are TRBV18 and TRBJ2-3; 7 positions agree with TRBD1. The V and J ends lost 1 base and 5 bases, in that order; junction bases with no gene match: 12. CDR1 KGHSH and CDR2 LQKENI come from the germline V gene. The CDR3 is 17 amino acids. Here the CDR3 reads CASSPLDRQGSLDTQYF. The CDR3 DNA sequence: TGTGCCAGCTCACCACTGGATCGACAGGGATCTCTAGATACGCAGTATTTT.

This clonotype was recorded at least ten times. V usage is TRBV9 and J usage is TRBJ2-5; TRBD1 is a possible D gene (5 bases). Per the germline V gene, CDR1 is SGDLS and CDR2 is YYNGEE. V lost 0 bases to trimming and J lost 2 bases, with 11 bases between them. The length of the CDR3 is 15 residues. CDR3 loop: CASSVDLAGQETQYF. CDR3 DNA sequence: TGTGCCAGCAGCGTAGATCTGGCAGGGCAAGAGACCCAGTACTTC.

This clonotype was counted many times. The chain is built from TRBV3-1 and TRBJ2-7; D not certain. Trimming left V 6 bases short and J 1 base short, with 22 bases between. CDR3 length: 17 amino acids. CDR1 and CDR2 from the germline V gene are LGHDT and YNNKEL (reference sequence). CDR3: CASSSESNSLPSYEQYF. Here the CDR3 DNA reads TGTGCCAGCAGTTCCGAGTCCAATTCCCTCCCGTCCTACGAGCAGTACTTC.

This clonotype was observed at least ten times. The genes are TRBV5-6 and TRBJ2-1; TRBD1 aligns across 9 bases. This CDR3 spans 16 amino acids. J lost 4 bases, V lost 5 bases, and 10 bases had no gene match. In germline, CDR1 is SGHDT, CDR2 YYEEEE. CDR3 nucleotides: TGTGCCAGCAGACTCGGCGGACAGGGGATGTACAATGAGCAGTTCTTC. Translation gives CASRLGGQGMYNEQFF.

This clonotype was found many times. V gene TRBV2 combines with J gene TRBJ1-1; D is possibly TRBD1 (6 bases). V was pared by 3 bases and J by 2 bases, with 16 bases between. Germline CDR1 is SNHLY and CDR2 is FYNNEI. CDR3 size: 16 residues. The CDR3 is CASSEGPGALNTEAFF. In nucleotides, the CDR3 is TGTGCCAGCAGTGAGGGTCCAGGGGCTTTAAACACTGAAGCTTTCTTT.

This clonotype showed up just a few times. The chain uses TRBV5-4 and TRBJ1-3; TRBD1 is a possible D gene (6 bases). V lost 5 bases, J lost 2 bases, and 11 bases lay in between. Germline V gives CDR1 SGHNT, CDR2 YYREEE (reference sequence). The CDR3 spans 14 residues. The CDR3 protein is CASSYGQTGNTIYF. The CDR3 DNA reads TGTGCCAGCAGTTACGGACAGACTGGAAACACCATATATTTT.

This clonotype has at least ten counts. This chain joins TRBV3-1 and TRBJ2-5, with TRBD1 matching 7 bases. The CDR3 is 14 residues long. Losses at the gene ends were 4 bases for V and 3 bases for J; bases not matched to a gene: 5. Germline V gene lookup returns CDR1 LGHDT and CDR2 YNNKEL (reference sequence). The CDR3 coding sequence is TGTGCCAGCAGCCTAAGGGACAGAAAAGAGACCCAGTACTTC. Its protein is CASSLRDRKETQYF.

This clonotype came up many times. The V call is TRBV2, the J call TRBJ2-7, with a weak D call TRBD2 (7 bases). CDR1 SNHLY and CDR2 FYNNEI come from the germline V gene. Trimming pared 1 base from V and 4 bases from J, leaving 14 bases between. The CDR3 extends over 15 amino acids. DNA for the CDR3: TGTGCCAGCAGTGAAGATGGGGGGGCGGAGTACGAGCAGTACTTC. Translating gives CASSEDGGAEYEQYF.

The sample holds many counts of this clonotype. The rearrangement uses TRBV7-9 and TRBJ1-2; 8 bases fit TRBD1. This CDR3 comprises 15 residues. V lost 5 bases and J lost 0; bases outside the gene matches: 5. The germline CDR1 and CDR2 sequences are SEHNR and FQNEAQ (reference sequence). CDR3 bases: TGTGCCAGCAGCGAAACGACAGGGGCTAACTATGGCTACACCTTC. This sequence encodes CASSETTGANYGYTF.

Ten or more counts support this clonotype. One end of the junction does not line up with germline, which may come from a read error. This sequence joins TRBV7-9 and TRBJ2-7, with D tentatively TRBD1 (8 bases). Germline loops: CDR1 SEHNR, CDR2 FQNEAQ (reference sequence). This CDR3 comprises 15 residues. The DNA of the CDR3 is TGTGCCAGCAGCCTAGCGGACAGGGTCTCCTACGAGCAGTACTTC. It codes for CASSLADRVSYEQYF.

This clonotype was counted many times. V gene TRBV4-3 combines with J gene TRBJ2-3, with a weak D call TRBD1 (5 bases). The germline gives CDR1 LGHNA, CDR2 YSLEER. The CDR3 has 14 residues. The V and J ends lost 1 base and 0 bases respectively, with 5 bases between them. The CDR3: CASSQGQSTDTQYF. The DNA for the CDR3 is TGCGCCAGCAGCCAAGGACAGAGCACAGATACGCAGTATTTT.